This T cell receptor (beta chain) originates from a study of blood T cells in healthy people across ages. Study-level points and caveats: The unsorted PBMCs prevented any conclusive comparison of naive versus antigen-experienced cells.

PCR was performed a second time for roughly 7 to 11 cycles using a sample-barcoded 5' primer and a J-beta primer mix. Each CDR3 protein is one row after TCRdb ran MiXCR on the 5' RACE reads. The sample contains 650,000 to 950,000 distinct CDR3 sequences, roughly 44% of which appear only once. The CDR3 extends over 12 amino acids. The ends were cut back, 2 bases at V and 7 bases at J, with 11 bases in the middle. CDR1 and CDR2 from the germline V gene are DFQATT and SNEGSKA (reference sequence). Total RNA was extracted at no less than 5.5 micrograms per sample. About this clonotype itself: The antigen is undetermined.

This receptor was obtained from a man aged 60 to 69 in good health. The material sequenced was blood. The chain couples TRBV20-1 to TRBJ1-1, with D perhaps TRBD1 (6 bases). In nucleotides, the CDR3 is TGCAGTGCTAGAAATACAGGGATTGAAGCTTTCTTT. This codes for CSARNTGIEAFF.